These 25 T cell receptor beta chains were all obtained from the same sample, sequenced in a study of T cell repertoires in cytomegalovirus infection. No antigen is known for these receptors. One entry per CDR3 protein, called by TCRdb with MiXCR from the reads. The sample lists approximately 600,000 distinct CDR3 sequences, about 39% occurring once. Sequencing was performed on cultured PBMCs, taken from culture after CMV antigen stimulation. The receptor set was obtained from a human donor in good health (CMV status not recorded). Some clones in this sample may be carry-over from other donors' samples.

The chain joins TRBV6-8 to TRBJ1-1, with TRBD1 matching over 10 bases. The ends lost 6 bases at V and 4 bases at J; junction bases unmatched: 8. CDR1 and CDR2 from the germline V gene are MNHGY and SAAAGT. The CDR3 contains 15 residues. The CDR3 DNA reads TGTGCCAGCAGAATCCGGGACAGGGGATTCACTGAAGCTTTCTTT. This gives the protein CASRIRDRGFTEAFF.

This clonotype showed up just a few times. The CDR3 loop reads CATVGGSTEAFF. The CDR3 nucleotides read TGTGCCACCGTCGGCGGGAGTACTGAAGCTTTCTTT. The rearrangement uses TRBV7-4 and TRBJ1-1; D is unresolved. Germline V gives CDR1 SGHVT, CDR2 SQSDAQ. CDR3 length: 12 amino acids. Between the trimmed V and J ends, which lost 10 bases and 5 bases, there was a span of 14 bases.

The chain combines TRBV27 with TRBJ2-3, with D unresolved. In germline, CDR1 is MNHEY, CDR2 SMNVEV (reference sequence). V dropped 10 bases and J dropped 6 bases, with 8 bases sitting between them. The CDR3 runs 10 residues. The CDR3 region is CAIFGDTQYF. CDR3 nucleotide sequence: TGTGCCATCTTCGGGGATACGCAGTATTTT.

This clonotype was detected a few times. V is TRBV7-6 and J is TRBJ1-1, with D possibly TRBD1 on 5 matching bases. The CDR3 runs to 15 residues. Germline assignment: CDR1 SGHVS and CDR2 FNYEAQ. V was clipped by 5 bases and J by 2 bases, with 15 bases between them. The CDR3 is CASSPRGGYNTEAFF. CDR3 coding DNA: TGTGCCAGCAGCCCCCGGGGGGGTTATAACACTGAAGCTTTCTTT.

This clonotype was seen a handful of times. The chain is built from TRBV7-6 and TRBJ1-1; maybe TRBD1 (6 bases). Per the germline V gene, CDR1 is SGHVS and CDR2 is FNYEAQ. Trimming left V 1 base short and J 6 bases short, with 15 bases between. The CDR3 consists of 15 residues. CDR3 in amino acids: CASSLVGGAAAEAFF. The CDR3 region has the DNA TGTGCCAGCAGCTTAGTTGGGGGGGCAGCGGCTGAAGCTTTCTTT. The variable domain in full, with the rest retrieved from reference TRBV7-6 and TRBJ1-1, is GAGVSQSPRYKVTKRGQDVALRCDPISGHVSLYWYRQALGQGPEFLTYFNYEAQQDKSGLPNDRFSAERPEGSISTLTIQRTEQRDSAMYRCASSLVGGAAAEAFFGQGTRLTVV.

The V gene is TRBV12-3 or TRBV12-4, the J gene TRBJ2-3; TRBD2 aligns across 10 bases. The CDR3 runs 16 residues. The V gene end was trimmed by 6 bases and the J gene end by 10 bases; junction bases not matched to a gene: 16. The CDR3 spells CASRESTSGRSGAQYF. CDR3 DNA sequence: TGTGCCAGCAGGGAATCGACTAGCGGGCGGAGTGGGGCGCAGTATTTT.

This chain uses TRBV7-3 with TRBJ2-2; D remains ambiguous. V lost 4 bases and J 1 base, leaving 10 bases between the germline ends. Germline V gene data show CDR1 as SGHTA and CDR2 as FQGTGA. The CDR3 spans 15 residues. The CDR3 DNA sequence: TGTGCCAGCAGCTCAGTCGGGCTGAACACCGGGGAGCTGTTTTTT. It specifies CASSSVGLNTGELFF.

This clonotype has just a few counts. The genes are TRBV7-2 and TRBJ2-5; D is unclear. V was trimmed by 6 bases and J by 3 bases, leaving 14 bases between them. The CDR3 extends over 14 amino acids. The germline V gene has CDR1 SGHTA and CDR2 FQGNSA. The CDR3, as DNA: TGTGCCAGCAGAGTTCGATCGGCGGAAGAGACCCAGTACTTC. Its protein product is CASRVRSAEETQYF. Full variable domain (missing parts from reference TRBV7-2 and TRBJ2-5): GAGVSQSPSNKVTEKGKDVELRCDPISGHTALYWYRQSLGQGLEFLIYFQGNSAPDKSGLPSDRFSAERTGGSVSTLTIQRTQQEDSAVYLCASRVRSAEETQYFGPGTRLLVL.

The genes are TRBV19 and TRBJ2-1; D may be TRBD2 (6 bases). V lost 3 bases to trimming and J lost 4 bases, with 13 bases between them. This CDR3 comprises 15 residues. Per germline, CDR1 LNHDA and CDR2 SQIVND (reference sequence). In nucleotides, the CDR3 is TGTGCCAGTAGTATTCCCGGGACTCCTTACAATGAGCAGTTCTTC. This sequence encodes CASSIPGTPYNEQFF.

J is TRBJ2-7 and V is TRBV7-2; D gene uncertain. V was shortened by 5 bases and J by 3 bases, with 11 bases between the two germline ends. The V gene's germline CDR1 is SGHTA and CDR2 FQGNSA. This CDR3 contains 13 residues. CDR3 DNA sequence: TGTGCCAGCAGCCCCACCTGGAGCTACGAGCAGTACTTC. Translation gives CASSPTWSYEQYF.

V and J are TRBV7-9 and TRBJ1-6; TRBD1 matches 9 bases. Unmatched junction bases numbered 6, after V lost 5 bases and J lost 7 bases. Per the germline V gene, CDR1 is SEHNR and CDR2 is FQNEAQ (reference sequence). There are 15 residues in the CDR3. The CDR3 bases are TGTGCCAGCAGCCCGACCGGACAGGGGAATTCACCCCTCCACTTT. This encodes CASSPTGQGNSPLHF. The complete variable domain, with remaining parts taken from reference TRBV7-9 and TRBJ1-6, reads DTGVSQNPRHKITKRGQNVTFRCDPISEHNRLYWYRQTLGQGPEFLTYFQNEAQLEKSRLLSDRFSAERPKGSFSTLEIQRTEQGDSAMYLCASSPTGQGNSPLHFGNGTRLTVT.

The chain carries TRBV2 and TRBJ2-1; no definite D call. Germline V CDR1 and CDR2: SNHLY, FYNNEI. Trimming cost V 5 bases and J 9 bases, with 23 bases left between them. This CDR3 is 16 amino acids long. The CDR3 region has the DNA TGTGCCAGCAGTTCAACCCATAAACCAGACCCCAGTGAGCAGTTCTTC. It codes for CASSSTHKPDPSEQFF.

This chain joins TRBV6-6 and TRBJ1-6; D perhaps matches TRBD1 (5 bases). The CDR3 has 16 residues. Germline-derived CDR1 and CDR2 are MNHNY and SVGAGI (reference sequence). The V end was cut by 2 bases, the J end by 0 bases, with 8 bases between. The CDR3 DNA sequence: TGTGCCAGCAGTTACGACAGCAGCTCCTATAATTCACCCCTCCACTTT. It translates to CASSYDSSSYNSPLHF.

V gene TRBV6-1 combines with J gene TRBJ1-2; D possibly corresponds to TRBD1 (5 bases). Germline CDR1 and CDR2: MNHNS and SASEGT. V was clipped by 10 bases and J by 4 bases, with 10 bases between them. The CDR3 has 11 residues. The chain's CDR3 is CATHGGYGYTF. The DNA for the CDR3 is TGTGCCACTCATGGGGGCTATGGCTACACCTTC.

This clonotype was detected a few times. V usage is TRBV10-3 and J usage is TRBJ1-5; no firm D call. There are 15 residues in the CDR3. Trimming removed 10 bases from V and 0 bases from J, with 16 bases in between. Germline values: CDR1 ENHRY, CDR2 SYGVKD. The CDR3 sequence: CASSPGAYSNQPQHF. The CDR3 coding sequence is TGTGCCAGTTCCCCCGGTGCGTATAGCAATCAGCCCCAGCATTTT.

The genes are TRBV6-5 and TRBJ1-5; D not resolved. V was trimmed by 7 bases and J by 4 bases, leaving 11 bases between them. CDR1 and CDR2 from the germline V gene are MNHEY and SVGAGI. The CDR3 extends over 13 amino acids. The CDR3 loop is CASKRSRNQPQHF. CDR3 in DNA: TGTGCCAGCAAACGTAGCCGAAATCAGCCCCAGCATTTT.

The V gene is TRBV7-8, the J gene TRBJ2-5, with 8 bases aligning to TRBD1. The CDR3 consists of 14 residues. Germline CDR1 is SGHVS and CDR2 is FQNEAQ. V shed 5 bases and J 5 bases; nucleotides not matched to a gene: 7. The CDR3, as DNA: TGTGCCAGCAGCGCCGACAGGGGCAGGGAGACCCAGTACTTC. This encodes CASSADRGRETQYF.

The V call is TRBV7-6, the J call TRBJ2-3; D call uncertain. The length of the CDR3 is 13 residues. Trimming removed 3 bases at V and 4 bases at J, with 8 bases between. CDR1 SGHVS and CDR2 FNYEAQ come from the germline V gene. The CDR3, as DNA: TGTGCCAGCAGCTTTTTTAGTGCAGATACGCAGTATTTT. The encoded protein is CASSFFSADTQYF.

The chain couples TRBV19 to TRBJ1-5; D perhaps matches TRBD1 (5 bases). CDR3 length: 14 amino acids. V lost 7 bases and J 3 bases, leaving 13 bases between the germline ends. Germline CDR1 reads LNHDA; CDR2 reads SQIVND (reference sequence). The DNA of the CDR3 is TGTGCCAGTACTCCTGGAGGGGTCAATCAGCCCCAGCATTTT. It is translated as CASTPGGVNQPQHF.

This chain connects TRBV7-2 to TRBJ2-1, with 8 bases that match TRBD2. Germline V gene data show CDR1 as SGHTA and CDR2 as FQGNSA. Unmatched junction bases numbered 3, after V lost 1 base and J lost 7 bases. The CDR3 runs to 14 residues. This CDR3 reads CASSLEAGGNEQFF. CDR3 in DNA: TGTGCCAGCAGCTTAGAGGCGGGAGGAAATGAGCAGTTCTTC.

The rearrangement joins TRBV7-9 to TRBJ2-5; D uncertain. The CDR3 is 12 amino acids. V shed 5 bases and J shed 1 base, with 5 bases lying between them. The germline V gene has CDR1 SEHNR and CDR2 FQNEAQ (reference sequence). CDR3 coding DNA: TGTGCCAGCAGCGTAGGCCAAGAGACCCAGTACTTC. Translated: CASSVGQETQYF.

The chain combines TRBV12-3 or TRBV12-4 with TRBJ2-3; D may be TRBD2 (6 bases). V was cut by 6 bases and J by 4 bases, with 14 bases left in between. The CDR3 length is 14 residues. In DNA, the CDR3 is TGTGCCAGCAGACGCGGGGCGCCCGCAGATACGCAGTATTTT. As protein: CASRRGAPADTQYF.

This clonotype was recorded once. This chain connects TRBV11-2 to TRBJ2-3; D remains unclear. The CDR3 spans 14 residues. Germline V gives CDR1 SGHAT, CDR2 FQNNGV. The germline V and J ends were trimmed by 3 bases and 7 bases, with 14 bases remaining between them. DNA of the CDR3: TGTGCCAGCAGCTTGGCCTCCGTTTCGTATACGCAGTATTTT. This codes for CASSLASVSYTQYF. Filled out from reference TRBV11-2 and TRBJ2-3, the complete variable domain reads EAGVAQSPRYKIIEKRQSVAFWCNPISGHATLYWYQQILGQGPKLLIQFQNNGVVDDSQLPKDRFSAERLKGVDSTLKIQPAKLEDSAVYLCASSLASVSYTQYFGPGTRLTVL.

This rearrangement joins TRBV15 to TRBJ1-5; tentatively, D is TRBD1 (5 bases). The CDR3 sequence is 17 residues long. Deletions cut 0 bases from V and 4 bases from J, with 16 bases between. CDR1 and CDR2 from the germline V gene are LNHNV and YYDKDF (reference sequence). The CDR3 sequence is CATSRERGRNLNQPQHF. DNA of the CDR3: TGTGCCACCAGCAGAGAGCGGGGACGGAACTTAAATCAGCCCCAGCATTTT.

The genes are TRBV9 and TRBJ2-3; 8 bases align to TRBD2. The germline gives CDR1 SGDLS, CDR2 YYNGEE. This CDR3 has 15 residues. V was pared by 4 bases and J by 4 bases, with 8 bases of the junction left unmatched. CDR3: CASSPSAGEPDTQYF. CDR3 sequence (DNA): TGTGCCAGCAGCCCCTCAGCGGGAGAACCAGATACGCAGTATTTT.